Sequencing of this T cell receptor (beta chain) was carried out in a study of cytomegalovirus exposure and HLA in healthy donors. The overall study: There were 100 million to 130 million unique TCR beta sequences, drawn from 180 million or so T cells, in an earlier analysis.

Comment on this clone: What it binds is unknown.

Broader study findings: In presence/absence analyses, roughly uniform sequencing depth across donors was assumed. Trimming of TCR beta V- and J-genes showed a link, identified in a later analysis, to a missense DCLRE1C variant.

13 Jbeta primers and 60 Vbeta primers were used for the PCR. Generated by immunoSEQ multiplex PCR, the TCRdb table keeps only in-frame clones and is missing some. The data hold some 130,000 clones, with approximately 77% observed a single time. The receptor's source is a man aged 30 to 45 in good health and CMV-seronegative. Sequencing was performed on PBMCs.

The CDR3 DNA sequence: TGTGCCAGCAGCTTTTCCCCGGGACTAGCGGGAGTGGAGCAGTACTTC. This codes for CASSFSPGLAGVEQYF. The chain is built from TRBV5-6 and TRBJ2-7; the match to TRBD2 covers 14 bases. The CDR3 is 16 amino acids. The germline V gene has CDR1 SGHDT and CDR2 YYEEEE. The J segment lost 7 bases and the V segment lost 2 bases, leaving 8 bases of the junction unmatched.